This TCR beta chain appears in the sequencing data of a study of human T cells and chemical hapten exposure. This CDR3 contains 14 residues. Germline CDR1 and CDR2: MNHEY and SMNVEV (reference sequence). Trimming stripped 6 bases from V and 1 base from J, with 13 bases between. TCRdb independently ran MiXCR on the RACE reads; one entry per CDR3 protein. The table includes about 260,000 distinct CDR3 sequences, about 9% detected once. This clonotype was detected a few times. Time point in this sample: pre-sensitization, week 0. Treatment indicated: therapeutic diphenylcyclopropenone sensitization with weekly scalp DPC.

This sample comprised whole blood, obtained in connection with sensitization to the hapten diphenylcyclopropenone (DPC). J is TRBJ2-7 and V is TRBV27, with no clear D. The receptor comes from a woman in her thirties or forties with alopecia areata. Some clones in this sample may be carry-over from other donors' samples. The CDR3 sequence is CASRWTGGSYEQYF. For the CDR3, the DNA is TGTGCCAGCAGATGGACGGGTGGGTCCTACGAGCAGTACTTC.